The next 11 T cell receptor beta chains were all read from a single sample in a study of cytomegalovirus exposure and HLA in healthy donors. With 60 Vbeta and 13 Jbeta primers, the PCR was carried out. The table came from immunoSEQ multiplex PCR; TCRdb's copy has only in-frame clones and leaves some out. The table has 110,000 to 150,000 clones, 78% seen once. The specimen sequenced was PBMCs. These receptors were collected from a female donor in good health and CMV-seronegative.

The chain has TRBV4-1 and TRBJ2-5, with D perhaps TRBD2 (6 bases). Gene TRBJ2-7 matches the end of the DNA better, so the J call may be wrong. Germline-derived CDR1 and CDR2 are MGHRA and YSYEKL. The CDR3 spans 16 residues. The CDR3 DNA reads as TGCGCCAGCAGCCCCGAGGTCGGTAGCGGAAGATACGAGCAGTACTTC. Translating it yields CASSPEVGSGRYEQYF.

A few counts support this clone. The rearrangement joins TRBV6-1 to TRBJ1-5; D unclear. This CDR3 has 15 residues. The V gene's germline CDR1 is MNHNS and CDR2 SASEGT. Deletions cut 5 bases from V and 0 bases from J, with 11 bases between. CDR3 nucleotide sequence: TGTGCCAGCAGTCTAACAGCCGATAGCAATCAGCCCCAGCATTTT. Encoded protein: CASSLTADSNQPQHF.

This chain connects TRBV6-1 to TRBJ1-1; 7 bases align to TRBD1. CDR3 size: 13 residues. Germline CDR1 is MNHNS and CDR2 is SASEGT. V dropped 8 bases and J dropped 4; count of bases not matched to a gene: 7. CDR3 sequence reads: CASEEGGITEAFF. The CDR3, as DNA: TGTGCCAGCGAGGAAGGGGGCATCACTGAAGCTTTCTTT.

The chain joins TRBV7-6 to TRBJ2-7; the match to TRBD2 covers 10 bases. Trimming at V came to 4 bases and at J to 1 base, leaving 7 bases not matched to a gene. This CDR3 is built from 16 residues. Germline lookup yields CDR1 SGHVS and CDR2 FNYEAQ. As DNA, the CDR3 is TGTGCCAGCAGCTCCCCCACTAGCGGGACTTCCTACGAGCAGTACTTC. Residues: CASSSPTSGTSYEQYF.

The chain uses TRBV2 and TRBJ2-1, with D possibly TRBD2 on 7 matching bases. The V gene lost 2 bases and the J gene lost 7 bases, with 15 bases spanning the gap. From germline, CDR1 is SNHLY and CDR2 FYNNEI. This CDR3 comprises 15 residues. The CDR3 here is CASSESSGGGNEQFF. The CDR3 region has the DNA TGTGCCAGCAGTGAATCTAGCGGAGGGGGGAATGAGCAGTTCTTC. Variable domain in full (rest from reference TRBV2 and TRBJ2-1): EPEVTQTPSHQVTQMGQEVILRCVPISNHLYFYWYRQILGQKVEFLVSFYNNEISEKSEIFDDQFSVERPDGSNFTLKIRSTKLEDSAMYFCASSESSGGGNEQFFGPGTRLTVL.

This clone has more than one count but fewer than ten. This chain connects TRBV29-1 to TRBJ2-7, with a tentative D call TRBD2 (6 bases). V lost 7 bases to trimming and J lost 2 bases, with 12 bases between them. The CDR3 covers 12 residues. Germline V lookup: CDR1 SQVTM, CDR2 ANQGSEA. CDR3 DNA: TGCAGCGCCCTCGGGGAGGCCTACGAGCAGTACTTC. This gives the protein CSALGEAYEQYF.

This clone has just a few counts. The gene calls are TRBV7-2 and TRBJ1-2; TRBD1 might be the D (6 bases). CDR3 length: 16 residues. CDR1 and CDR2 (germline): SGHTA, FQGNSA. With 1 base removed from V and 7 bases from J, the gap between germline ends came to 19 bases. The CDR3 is CASSLGGGRVSSGYTF. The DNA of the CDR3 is TGTGCCAGCAGCTTAGGGGGGGGCAGGGTAAGCTCTGGCTACACCTTC.

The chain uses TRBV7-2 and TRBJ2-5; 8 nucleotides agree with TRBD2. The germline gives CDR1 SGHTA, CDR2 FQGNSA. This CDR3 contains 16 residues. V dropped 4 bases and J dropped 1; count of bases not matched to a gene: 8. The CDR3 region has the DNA TGTGCCAGCAGCTGGTCCGTTACTAGCGGCCAAGAGACCCAGTACTTC. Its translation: CASSWSVTSGQETQYF.

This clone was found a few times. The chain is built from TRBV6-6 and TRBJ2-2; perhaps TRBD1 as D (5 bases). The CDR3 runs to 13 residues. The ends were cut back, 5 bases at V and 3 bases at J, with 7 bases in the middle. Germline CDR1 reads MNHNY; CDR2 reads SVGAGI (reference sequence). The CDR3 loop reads CASSPRDTGELFF. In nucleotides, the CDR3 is TGTGCCAGCAGTCCCAGGGACACCGGGGAGCTGTTTTTT.

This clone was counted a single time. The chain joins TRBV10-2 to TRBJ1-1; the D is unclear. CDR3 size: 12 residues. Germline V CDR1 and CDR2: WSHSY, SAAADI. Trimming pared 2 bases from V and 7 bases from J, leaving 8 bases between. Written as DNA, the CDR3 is TGCGCCAGCAGTGAGGGTGGAGGTGAAGCTTTCTTT. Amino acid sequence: CASSEGGGEAFF.

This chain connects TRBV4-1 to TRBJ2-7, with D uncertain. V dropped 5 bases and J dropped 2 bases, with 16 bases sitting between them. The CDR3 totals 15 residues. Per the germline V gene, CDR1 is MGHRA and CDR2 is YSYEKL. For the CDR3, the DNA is TGCGCCAGCAGCAGTGGGCCCTCCGCCCCCTACGAGCAGTACTTC. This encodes CASSSGPSAPYEQYF.